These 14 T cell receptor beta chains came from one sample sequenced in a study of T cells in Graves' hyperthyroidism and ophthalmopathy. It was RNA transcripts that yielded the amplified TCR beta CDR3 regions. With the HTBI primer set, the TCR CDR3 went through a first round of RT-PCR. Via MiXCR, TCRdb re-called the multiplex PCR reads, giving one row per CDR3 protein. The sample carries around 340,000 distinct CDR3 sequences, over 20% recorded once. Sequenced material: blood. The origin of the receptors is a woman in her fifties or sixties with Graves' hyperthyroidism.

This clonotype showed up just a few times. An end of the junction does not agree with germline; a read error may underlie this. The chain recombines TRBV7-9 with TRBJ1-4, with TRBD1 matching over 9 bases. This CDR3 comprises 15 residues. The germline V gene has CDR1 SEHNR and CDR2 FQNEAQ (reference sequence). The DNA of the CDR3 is TGTGCCAGCAGCTTCCGGACAGGGGATTTTGAAAAACTGTCTTTT. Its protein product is CASSFRTGDFEKLSF.

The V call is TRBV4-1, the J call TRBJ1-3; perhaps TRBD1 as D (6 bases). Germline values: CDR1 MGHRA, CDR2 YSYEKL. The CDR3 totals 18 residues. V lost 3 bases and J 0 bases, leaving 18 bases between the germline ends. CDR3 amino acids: CASSHKTWTDHSGNTIYF. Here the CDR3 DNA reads TGCGCCAGCAGCCACAAGACTTGGACAGACCACTCTGGAAACACCATATATTTT.

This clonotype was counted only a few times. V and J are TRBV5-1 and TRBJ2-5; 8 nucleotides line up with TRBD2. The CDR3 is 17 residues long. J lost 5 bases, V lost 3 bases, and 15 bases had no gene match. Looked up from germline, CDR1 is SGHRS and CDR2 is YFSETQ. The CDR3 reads CASSSGLFGSGEETQYF. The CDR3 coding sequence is TGCGCCAGCAGCTCCGGGTTGTTTGGTAGCGGGGAGGAGACCCAGTACTTC.

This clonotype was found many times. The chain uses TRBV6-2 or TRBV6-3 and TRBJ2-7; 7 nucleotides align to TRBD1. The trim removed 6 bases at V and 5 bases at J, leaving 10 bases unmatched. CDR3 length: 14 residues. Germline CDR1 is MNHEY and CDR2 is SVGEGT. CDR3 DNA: TGTGCCAGCAGACCGACAGGGAAAGGTGACGAGCAGTACTTC. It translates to CASRPTGKGDEQYF.

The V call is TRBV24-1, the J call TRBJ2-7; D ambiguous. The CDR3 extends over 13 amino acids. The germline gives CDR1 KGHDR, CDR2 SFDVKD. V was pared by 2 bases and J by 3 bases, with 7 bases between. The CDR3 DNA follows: TGTGCCACCAGTGATTCCCGGGTCTACGAGCAGTACTTC. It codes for CATSDSRVYEQYF.

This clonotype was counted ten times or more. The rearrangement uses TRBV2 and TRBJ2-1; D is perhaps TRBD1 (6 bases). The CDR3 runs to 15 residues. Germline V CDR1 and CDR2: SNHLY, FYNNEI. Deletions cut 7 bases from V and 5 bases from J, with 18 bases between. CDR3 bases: TGTGCCAGCAATTACCAGGGGACCCTAAACAATGAGCAGTTCTTC. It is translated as CASNYQGTLNNEQFF. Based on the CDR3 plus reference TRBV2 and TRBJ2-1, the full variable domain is EPEVTQTPSHQVTQMGQEVILRCVPISNHLYFYWYRQILGQKVEFLVSFYNNEISEKSEIFDDQFSVERPDGSNFTLKIRSTKLEDSAMYFCASNYQGTLNNEQFFGPGTRLTVL.

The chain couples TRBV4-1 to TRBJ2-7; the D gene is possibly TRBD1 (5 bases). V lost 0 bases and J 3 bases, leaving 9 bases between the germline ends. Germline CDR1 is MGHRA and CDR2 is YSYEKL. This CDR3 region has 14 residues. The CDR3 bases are TGCGCCAGCAGCCAAGATGGCAGGGTCTACGAGCAGTACTTC. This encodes CASSQDGRVYEQYF.

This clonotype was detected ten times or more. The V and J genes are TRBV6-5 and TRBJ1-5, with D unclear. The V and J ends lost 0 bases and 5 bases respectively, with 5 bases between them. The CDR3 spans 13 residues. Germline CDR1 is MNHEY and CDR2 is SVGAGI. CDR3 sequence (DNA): TGTGCCAGCAGTTACTCTAACCATCAGCCCCAGCATTTT. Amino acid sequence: CASSYSNHQPQHF.

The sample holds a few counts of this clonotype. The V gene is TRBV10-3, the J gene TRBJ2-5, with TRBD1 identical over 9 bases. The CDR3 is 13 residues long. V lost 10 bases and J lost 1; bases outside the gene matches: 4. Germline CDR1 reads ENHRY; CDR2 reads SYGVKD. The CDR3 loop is CATDRGGQETQYF. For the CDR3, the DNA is TGTGCCACGGACAGGGGAGGCCAAGAGACCCAGTACTTC.

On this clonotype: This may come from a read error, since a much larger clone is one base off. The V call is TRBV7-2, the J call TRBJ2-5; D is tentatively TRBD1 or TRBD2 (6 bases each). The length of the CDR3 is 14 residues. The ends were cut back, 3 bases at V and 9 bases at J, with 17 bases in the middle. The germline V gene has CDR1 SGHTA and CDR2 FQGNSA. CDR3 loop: CASSLFRRGEAQYF. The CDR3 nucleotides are TGTGCCAGCAGCTTGTTTCGGAGGGGGGAGGCCCAGTACTTC. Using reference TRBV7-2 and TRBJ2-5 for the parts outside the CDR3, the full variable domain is GAGVSQSPSNKVTEKGKDVELRCDPISGHTALYWYRQSLGQGLEFLIYFQGNSAPDKSGLPSDRFSAERTGGSVSTLTIQRTQQEDSAVYLCASSLFRRGEAQYFGPGTRLLVL.

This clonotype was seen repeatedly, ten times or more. The CDR3 bases are TGTGCCAGCAGAGCCGGGACAGAGAACACCGGGGAGCTGTTTTTT. It specifies CASRAGTENTGELFF. The chain joins TRBV12-3 or TRBV12-4 to TRBJ2-2; 7 positions agree with TRBD1. There are 15 residues in the CDR3. With V trimmed by 6 bases and J by 1 base, 5 bases remained unmatched.

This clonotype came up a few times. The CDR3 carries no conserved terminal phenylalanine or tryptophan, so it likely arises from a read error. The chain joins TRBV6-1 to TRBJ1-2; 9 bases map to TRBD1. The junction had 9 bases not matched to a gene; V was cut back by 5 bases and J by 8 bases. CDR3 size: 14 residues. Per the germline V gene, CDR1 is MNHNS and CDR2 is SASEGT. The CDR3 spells CASSTGTGNLGYTL. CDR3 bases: TGTGCCAGCAGTACCGGGACAGGGAATTTGGGCTACACCCTC.

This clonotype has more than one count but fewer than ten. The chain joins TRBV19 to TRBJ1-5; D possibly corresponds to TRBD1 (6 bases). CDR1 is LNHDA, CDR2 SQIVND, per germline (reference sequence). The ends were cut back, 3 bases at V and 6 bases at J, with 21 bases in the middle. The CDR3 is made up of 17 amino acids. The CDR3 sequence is CASSIRDLRGTSQPQHF. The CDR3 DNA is TGTGCCAGTAGTATTCGGGACTTAAGGGGGACTAGTCAGCCCCAGCATTTT.

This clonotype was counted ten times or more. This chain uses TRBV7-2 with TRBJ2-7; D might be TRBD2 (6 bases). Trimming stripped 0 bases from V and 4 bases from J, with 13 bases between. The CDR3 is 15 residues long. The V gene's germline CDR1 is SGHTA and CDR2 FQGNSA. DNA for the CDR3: TGTGCCAGCAGCTTAGCGGCTAGCGACAAGTACGAGCAGTACTTC. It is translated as CASSLAASDKYEQYF.